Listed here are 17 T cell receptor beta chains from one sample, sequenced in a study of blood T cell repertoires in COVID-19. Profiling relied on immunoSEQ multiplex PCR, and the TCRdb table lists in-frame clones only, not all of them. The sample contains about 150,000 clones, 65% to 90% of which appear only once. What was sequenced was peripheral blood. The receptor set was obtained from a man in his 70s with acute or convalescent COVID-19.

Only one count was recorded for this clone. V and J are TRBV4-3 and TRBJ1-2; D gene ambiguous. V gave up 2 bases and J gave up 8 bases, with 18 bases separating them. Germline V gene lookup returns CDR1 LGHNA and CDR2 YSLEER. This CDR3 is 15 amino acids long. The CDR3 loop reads CASSQPSSQDTGYTF. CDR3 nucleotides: TGCGCCAGCAGCCAACCTTCTTCCCAGGATACCGGCTACACCTTC.

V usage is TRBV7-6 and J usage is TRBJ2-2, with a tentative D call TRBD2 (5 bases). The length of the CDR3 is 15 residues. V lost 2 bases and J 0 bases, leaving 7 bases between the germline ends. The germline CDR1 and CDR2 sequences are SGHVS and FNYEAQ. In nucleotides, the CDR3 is TGTGCCAGCAGCTTACGCGGGCCGAACACCGGGGAGCTGTTTTTT. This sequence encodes CASSLRGPNTGELFF.

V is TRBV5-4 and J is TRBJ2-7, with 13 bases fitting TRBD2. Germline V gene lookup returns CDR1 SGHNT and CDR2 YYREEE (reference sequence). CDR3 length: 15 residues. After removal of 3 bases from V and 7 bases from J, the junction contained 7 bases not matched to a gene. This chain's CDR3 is CASSWTSGSPWEQYF. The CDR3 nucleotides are TGTGCCAGCAGCTGGACTAGCGGGAGCCCTTGGGAGCAGTACTTC.

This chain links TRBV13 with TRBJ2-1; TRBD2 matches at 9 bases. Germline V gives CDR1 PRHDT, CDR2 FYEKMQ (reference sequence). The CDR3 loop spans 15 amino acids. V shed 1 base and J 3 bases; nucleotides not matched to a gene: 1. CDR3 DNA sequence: TGTGCCAGCAGCTTAGTAGCGGGAGACTACAATGAGCAGTTCTTC. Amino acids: CASSLVAGDYNEQFF.

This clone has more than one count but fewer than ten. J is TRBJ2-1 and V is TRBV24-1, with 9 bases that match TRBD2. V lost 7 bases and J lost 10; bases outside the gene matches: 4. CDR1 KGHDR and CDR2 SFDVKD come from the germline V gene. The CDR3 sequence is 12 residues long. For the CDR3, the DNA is TGTGCCACCAGCGCGGGACTAGCCGAGCAGTTCTTC. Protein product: CATSAGLAEQFF.

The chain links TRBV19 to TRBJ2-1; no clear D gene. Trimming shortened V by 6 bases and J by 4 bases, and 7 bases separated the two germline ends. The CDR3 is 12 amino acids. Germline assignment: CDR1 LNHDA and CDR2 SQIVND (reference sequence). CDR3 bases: TGTGCCAGTAGCTTACAGTACAATGAGCAGTTCTTC. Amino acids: CASSLQYNEQFF.

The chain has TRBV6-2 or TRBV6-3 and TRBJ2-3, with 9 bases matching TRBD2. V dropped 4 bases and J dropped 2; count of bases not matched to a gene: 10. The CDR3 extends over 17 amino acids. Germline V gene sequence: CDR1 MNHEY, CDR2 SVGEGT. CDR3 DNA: TGTGCCAGCAGTTTCGAACTTCTAGCGGGAACCACAGATACGCAGTATTTT. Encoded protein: CASSFELLAGTTDTQYF.

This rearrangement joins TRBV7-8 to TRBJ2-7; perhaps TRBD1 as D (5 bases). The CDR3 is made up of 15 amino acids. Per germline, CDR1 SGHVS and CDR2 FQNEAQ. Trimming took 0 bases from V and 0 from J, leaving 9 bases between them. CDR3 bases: TGTGCCAGCAGCTTAGCCACAGGCAGCTCCTACGAGCAGTACTTC. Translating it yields CASSLATGSSYEQYF.

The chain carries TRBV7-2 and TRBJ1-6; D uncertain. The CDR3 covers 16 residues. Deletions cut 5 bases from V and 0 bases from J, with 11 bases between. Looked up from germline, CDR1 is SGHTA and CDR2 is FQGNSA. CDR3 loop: CASSLQGGSYNSPLHF. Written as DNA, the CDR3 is TGTGCCAGCAGCCTACAAGGCGGCTCCTATAATTCACCCCTCCACTTT.

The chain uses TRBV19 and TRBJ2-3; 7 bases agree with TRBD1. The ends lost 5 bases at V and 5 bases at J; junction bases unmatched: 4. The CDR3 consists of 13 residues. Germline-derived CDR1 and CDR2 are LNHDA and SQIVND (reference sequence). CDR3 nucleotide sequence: TGTGCCAGTAGTCTAAACAGGGGAGATACGCAGTATTTT. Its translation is CASSLNRGDTQYF.

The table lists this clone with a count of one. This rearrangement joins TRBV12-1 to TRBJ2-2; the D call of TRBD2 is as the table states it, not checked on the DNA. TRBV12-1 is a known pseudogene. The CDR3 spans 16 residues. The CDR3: CASSTFPGLYTGELFF. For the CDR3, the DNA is TGTGCCAGCAGCACTTTCCCGGGACTCTACACCGGGGAGCTGTTTTTT.

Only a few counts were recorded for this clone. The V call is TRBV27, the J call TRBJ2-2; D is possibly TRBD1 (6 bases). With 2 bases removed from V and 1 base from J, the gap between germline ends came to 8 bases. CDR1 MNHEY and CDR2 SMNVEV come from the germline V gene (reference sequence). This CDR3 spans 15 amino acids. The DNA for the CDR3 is TGTGCCAGCAGTTTACGGGGACAGAACACCGGGGAGCTGTTTTTT. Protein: CASSLRGQNTGELFF.

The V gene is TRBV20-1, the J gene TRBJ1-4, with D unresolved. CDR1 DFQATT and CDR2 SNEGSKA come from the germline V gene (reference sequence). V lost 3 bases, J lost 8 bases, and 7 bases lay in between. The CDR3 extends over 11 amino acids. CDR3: CSASEQEKLFF. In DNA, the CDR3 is TGCAGTGCTAGTGAGCAGGAAAAACTGTTTTTT.

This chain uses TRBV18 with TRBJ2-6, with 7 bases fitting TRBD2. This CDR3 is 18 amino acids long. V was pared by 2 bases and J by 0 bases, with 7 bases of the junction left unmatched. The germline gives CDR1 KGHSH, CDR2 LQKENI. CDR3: CASSPASGVRSGANVLTF. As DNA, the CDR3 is TGTGCCAGCTCACCAGCGAGCGGGGTGCGCTCTGGGGCCAACGTCCTGACTTTC. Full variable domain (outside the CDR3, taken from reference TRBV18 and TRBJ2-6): NAGVMQNPRHLVRRRGQEARLRCSPMKGHSHVYWYRQLPEEGLKFMVYLQKENIIDESGMPKERFSAEFPKEGPSILRIQQVVRGDSAAYFCASSPASGVRSGANVLTFGAGSRLTVL.

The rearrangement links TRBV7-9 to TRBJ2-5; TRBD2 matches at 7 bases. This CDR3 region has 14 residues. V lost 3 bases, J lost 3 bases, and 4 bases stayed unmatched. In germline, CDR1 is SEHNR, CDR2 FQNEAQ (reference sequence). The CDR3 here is CASSFGGGEETQYF. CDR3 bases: TGTGCCAGCAGCTTCGGGGGAGGGGAAGAGACCCAGTACTTC. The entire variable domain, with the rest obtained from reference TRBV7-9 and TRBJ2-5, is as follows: DTGVSQNPRHKITKRGQNVTFRCDPISEHNRLYWYRQTLGQGPEFLTYFQNEAQLEKSRLLSDRFSAERPKGSFSTLEIQRTEQGDSAMYLCASSFGGGEETQYFGPGTRLLVL.

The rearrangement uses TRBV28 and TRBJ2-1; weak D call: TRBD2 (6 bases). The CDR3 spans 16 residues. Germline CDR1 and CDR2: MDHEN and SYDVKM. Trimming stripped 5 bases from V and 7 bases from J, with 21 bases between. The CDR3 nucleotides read TGTGCCAGCAGTCCCTTGGGGGGAGGAGGCAGGAATGAGCAGTTCTTC. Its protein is CASSPLGGGGRNEQFF.

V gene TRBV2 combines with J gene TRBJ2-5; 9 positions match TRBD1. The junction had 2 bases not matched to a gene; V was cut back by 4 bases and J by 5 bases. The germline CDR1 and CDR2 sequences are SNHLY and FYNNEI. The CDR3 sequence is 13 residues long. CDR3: CASSGTGVETQYF. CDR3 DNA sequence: TGTGCCAGCAGTGGGACAGGGGTGGAGACCCAGTACTTC.